The 23 T cell receptor beta chains listed next were all sequenced from one sample in a study of blood T cell repertoires in COVID-19. Here immunoSEQ multiplex PCR was the method, and the copy in TCRdb shows in-frame clones only, minus some. The profile covers approximately 120,000 clones, with 86% appearing a single time and 5% to 6.5% taken by the ten largest. The sequenced material came from peripheral blood. The source of these receptors is a human donor in a cohort sampled during active COVID-19.

The sample holds a few counts of this clone. This rearrangement joins TRBV5-4 to TRBJ1-1; the match to TRBD1 covers 7 bases. The CDR3 spans 12 residues. CDR1 SGHNT and CDR2 YYREEE come from the germline V gene (reference sequence). Unmatched junction bases numbered 4, after V lost 4 bases and J lost 7 bases. CDR3 sequence: CASSVPGGEAFF. The CDR3 nucleotides are TGTGCCAGCAGCGTACCAGGGGGTGAAGCTTTCTTT.

J is TRBJ2-1 and V is TRBV18; the match to TRBD2 covers 11 bases. The CDR3 is made up of 15 amino acids. The germline V gene encodes CDR1 KGHSH and CDR2 LQKENI. Germline trimming cut 5 bases from V and 5 bases from J; bases unmatched to any gene: 5. The CDR3 sequence: CASSFASGRNNEQFF. Written as DNA, the CDR3 is TGTGCCAGCTCATTCGCTAGCGGGAGGAACAATGAGCAGTTCTTC.

This clone occurred once. The chain couples TRBV5-1 to TRBJ1-1; D gene ambiguous. The germline CDR1 and CDR2 sequences are SGHRS and YFSETQ. This CDR3 is built from 13 residues. V lost 4 bases and J 5 bases, leaving 12 bases between the germline ends. CDR3 nucleotide sequence: TGCGCCAGCAGCGACGGGCCGGGGACTGAAGCTTTCTTT. Amino acids: CASSDGPGTEAFF.

The chain recombines TRBV12-3 or TRBV12-4 with TRBJ2-7; D possibly corresponds to TRBD2 (6 bases). This CDR3 contains 12 residues. V was trimmed by 5 bases and J by 4 bases, leaving 9 bases between them. The CDR3 nucleotides read TGTGCCAGCAGTACACGGGGGTACGAGCAGTACTTC. Protein product: CASSTRGYEQYF.

The chain uses TRBV11-2 and TRBJ2-7; TRBD2 might be the D (5 bases). In germline, CDR1 is SGHAT, CDR2 FQNNGV. V was pared by 0 bases and J by 10 bases, with 16 bases between. This CDR3 comprises 14 residues. CDR3 DNA sequence: TGTGCCAGCAGCTTAGATCGCGAACTAGGTAACCAGTACTTC. Translating it yields CASSLDRELGNQYF.

The V call is TRBV24-1, the J call TRBJ2-3, with D unclear. The germline V and J ends were trimmed by 6 bases and 0 bases, with 3 bases remaining between them. CDR3 length: 12 amino acids. Looked up from germline, CDR1 is KGHDR and CDR2 is SFDVKD. The CDR3, as DNA: TGTGCCACCAGTCGGAGCACAGATACGCAGTATTTT. Protein sequence: CATSRSTDTQYF.

The chain carries TRBV9 and TRBJ1-1, with D perhaps matching TRBD1 (6 bases). V lost 2 bases and J 7 bases, leaving 12 bases between the germline ends. The CDR3 has 13 amino acids. The germline CDR1 and CDR2 sequences are SGDLS and YYNGEE. The CDR3: CASSVQGWGEAFF. CDR3 bases: TGTGCCAGCAGCGTGCAGGGGTGGGGTGAAGCTTTCTTT.

The rearrangement links TRBV12-3 or TRBV12-4 to TRBJ1-5, with a weak D call TRBD1 (6 bases). The V gene lost 6 bases and the J gene lost 11 bases, with 14 bases spanning the gap. The CDR3 has 12 amino acids. CDR3 DNA sequence: TGTGCCAGCAGCACCACACAGGGCACCCAGCATTTT. It encodes CASSTTQGTQHF.

The J gene is TRBJ2-7, the V gene TRBV6-4; TRBD1 might be the D (5 bases). The CDR3 loop spans 16 amino acids. CDR1 and CDR2 (germline): MRHNA, SNTAGT. The V and J ends lost 4 bases and 2 bases respectively, with 18 bases between them. This chain's CDR3 is CASSVPGFLVTYEQYF. CDR3 DNA sequence: TGTGCCAGCAGTGTTCCAGGGTTCCTTGTAACCTACGAGCAGTACTTC.

This clone showed up just a few times. The chain employs TRBV7-8 and TRBJ1-5; D is perhaps TRBD1 (5 bases). Trimming cost V 1 base and J 2 bases, with 6 bases left between them. The germline gives CDR1 SGHVS, CDR2 FQNEAQ. The CDR3 loop spans 14 amino acids. The CDR3 is CASSLVQGNQPQHF. The CDR3 nucleotides read TGTGCCAGCAGCTTAGTACAGGGCAATCAGCCCCAGCATTTT.

The chain employs TRBV9 and TRBJ1-3, with D maybe TRBD1 (5 bases). V dropped 4 bases and J dropped 7 bases, with 15 bases sitting between them. This CDR3 comprises 14 residues. Germline V CDR1 and CDR2: SGDLS, YYNGEE. The CDR3 protein is CASSPGGNGNTIYF. The CDR3 DNA sequence: TGTGCCAGCAGCCCCGGGGGAAACGGGAACACCATATATTTT.

This clone was seen a few times. The chain combines TRBV7-2 with TRBJ2-1; TRBD2 agrees at 7 bases. From germline, CDR1 is SGHTA and CDR2 FQGNSA. The J segment lost 6 bases and the V segment lost 1 base, leaving 6 bases of the junction unmatched. The CDR3 spans 15 residues. The CDR3 spells CASSLGGTTPNEQFF. The CDR3 DNA is TGTGCCAGCAGCTTAGGGGGGACTACCCCCAATGAGCAGTTCTTC.

The gene calls are TRBV28 and TRBJ2-5, with a tentative D call TRBD1 (5 bases). The CDR3 runs 13 residues. Between the trimmed V and J ends, which lost 5 bases and 0 bases, there was a span of 7 bases. The germline V gene has CDR1 MDHEN and CDR2 SYDVKM. DNA of the CDR3: TGTGCCAGCAGTCGACAGAACCAAGAGACCCAGTACTTC. The encoded protein is CASSRQNQETQYF.

This rearrangement joins TRBV28 to TRBJ2-5, with 11 nucleotides matching TRBD2. The CDR3 consists of 16 residues. Germline V gives CDR1 MDHEN, CDR2 SYDVKM. V was pared by 2 bases and J by 7 bases, with 9 bases of the junction left unmatched. The CDR3 DNA is TGTGCCAGCAGTTTAATCTCGGCTACTAGCGGGGGGACCCAGTACTTC. Translated, it gives CASSLISATSGGTQYF.

The V and J genes are TRBV28 and TRBJ1-2, with D tentatively TRBD1 (5 bases). V dropped 4 bases and J dropped 7 bases, with 19 bases sitting between them. CDR3 length: 15 amino acids. Germline V gives CDR1 MDHEN, CDR2 SYDVKM. The CDR3 protein is CASSSRTGPGGGYTF. The CDR3 DNA reads as TGTGCCAGCAGTTCTCGAACGGGGCCGGGGGGTGGCTACACCTTC.

This clone has ten or more counts. This chain joins TRBV6-5 and TRBJ2-1, with D possibly TRBD2 on 7 matching bases. The V gene's germline CDR1 is MNHEY and CDR2 SVGAGI. V shed 7 bases and J shed 9 bases, with 22 bases lying between them. The CDR3 is 15 residues long. This CDR3 reads CASNPQGLNIGEQFF. The CDR3 region has the DNA TGTGCCAGCAACCCACAGGGACTAAATATCGGTGAGCAGTTCTTC.

This rearrangement joins TRBV6-5 to TRBJ2-7; 9 bases match TRBD1. This CDR3 spans 13 amino acids. The V segment lost 4 bases and the J segment 2 bases; nucleotides outside the gene matches: 0. Per germline, CDR1 MNHEY and CDR2 SVGAGI. Written as DNA, the CDR3 is TGTGCCAGCAGTTGGACAGGGGCCTACGAGCAGTACTTC. This encodes CASSWTGAYEQYF.

The chain combines TRBV7-2 with TRBJ2-1; TRBD2 agrees at 11 bases. Unmatched junction bases numbered 10, after V lost 0 bases and J lost 9 bases. The CDR3 extends over 17 amino acids. The germline CDR1 and CDR2 sequences are SGHTA and FQGNSA. Here the CDR3 DNA reads TGTGCCAGCAGCTTAGCGGGCACTAGCGGGAGTCCCAGTGAGCAGTTCTTC. Its protein is CASSLAGTSGSPSEQFF. Full variable domain (missing parts from reference TRBV7-2 and TRBJ2-1): GAGVSQSPSNKVTEKGKDVELRCDPISGHTALYWYRQSLGQGLEFLIYFQGNSAPDKSGLPSDRFSAERTGGSVSTLTIQRTQQEDSAVYLCASSLAGTSGSPSEQFFGPGTRLTVL.

The chain employs TRBV5-5 and TRBJ1-5, with 12 nucleotides matching TRBD1. This CDR3 contains 16 residues. Unmatched junction bases numbered 8, after V lost 4 bases and J lost 6 bases. Germline V gene sequence: CDR1 SGHKS, CDR2 YYEKEE (reference sequence). In DNA form, the CDR3 reads TGTGCCAGCAGCCCTGAGGGACAGGGGGCGCGTCAGCCCCAGCATTTT. This encodes CASSPEGQGARQPQHF.

This chain uses TRBV10-3 with TRBJ2-7; maybe TRBD2 (5 bases). CDR1 ENHRY and CDR2 SYGVKD come from the germline V gene. Trimming left V 0 bases short and J 3 bases short, with 15 bases between. The length of the CDR3 is 16 residues. The CDR3 reads CAISESLGGLIYEQYF. CDR3 DNA: TGTGCCATCAGTGAGTCTTTGGGTGGACTGATCTACGAGCAGTACTTC.

This sequence joins TRBV5-1 and TRBJ2-5; a possible D gene is TRBD2 (5 bases). Trimming removed 1 base from V and 1 base from J, with 11 bases in between. The CDR3 is 15 residues long. Germline CDR1 and CDR2: SGHRS and YFSETQ. DNA of the CDR3: TGCGCCAGCAGCTTGATACTAGGAGTCCAAGAGACCCAGTACTTC. Residues: CASSLILGVQETQYF.

The rearrangement uses TRBV6-2 or TRBV6-3 and TRBJ2-1; TRBD2 might be the D (5 bases). Trimming took 5 bases from V and 10 from J, leaving 9 bases between them. CDR3 length equals 11 residues. CDR1 is MNHEY, CDR2 SVGEGT, per germline. CDR3 nucleotides: TGTGCCAGCAGTGCCTGGGAGGAGCAGTTCTTC. Protein: CASSAWEEQFF.

J is TRBJ2-5 and V is TRBV27; 15 nucleotides line up with TRBD2. Per the germline V gene, CDR1 is MNHEY and CDR2 is SMNVEV (reference sequence). There are 19 residues in the CDR3. Germline trimming cut 8 bases from V and 4 bases from J; bases unmatched to any gene: 17. The CDR3 sequence: CASGEDRTSGRARGETQYF. CDR3 nucleotide sequence: TGTGCCAGCGGCGAGGACAGGACTAGCGGGAGGGCCAGGGGAGAGACCCAGTACTTC.